The TCR beta chain described here comes from a study of cytomegalovirus exposure and HLA in healthy donors. Whole-study findings and limits: Productive rates of about 90% or about 30% were seen for most TCR beta V segments in an earlier analysis. Later analysis revealed greater clonal expansion in HLA-associated TCR beta chains than in equally common others. Cytomegalovirus status was reportedly diagnosed by the classifier with high sensitivity and specificity.

Deletions cut 7 bases from V and 2 bases from J, with 9 bases between. The CDR3 totals 13 residues. From germline, CDR1 is SEHNR and CDR2 FQNEAQ (reference sequence). Primers included in the PCR were 60 Vbeta and 13 Jbeta primers. Authors' analysis steps: Later reanalysis found approximately 76 million unique TCR beta chains, around 9.9 million of them shared. Clones were read by immunoSEQ multiplex PCR, and TCRdb kept only the in-frame ones, dropping some. V and J calls and clone size are as listed in that table; D and trimming were resolved from the DNA. The sample comprises around 100,000 clones, almost 70% of which are singletons, and around 10% rests with the top ten. Turning to this clone: Its antigen is currently unknown.

The source material was PBMCs. V usage is TRBV7-9 and J usage is TRBJ1-3; D is unresolved. This clonotype was obtained from a man aged 25 to 45 in good health and CMV-seropositive. This chain's CDR3 is CASTRGPGNTIYF. The CDR3 coding sequence is TGTGCCAGCACTCGAGGCCCTGGAAACACCATATATTTT. The complete variable domain, with remaining parts taken from reference TRBV7-9 and TRBJ1-3, reads DTGVSQNPRHKITKRGQNVTFRCDPISEHNRLYWYRQTLGQGPEFLTYFQNEAQLEKSRLLSDRFSAERPKGSFSTLEIQRTEQGDSAMYLCASTRGPGNTIYFGEGSWLTVV.